These 30 T cell receptor beta chains share one sample of origin, sequenced in a study of blood T cell repertoires in COVID-19. Libraries were prepared by immunoSEQ multiplex PCR; TCRdb keeps only in-frame clonotypes and omits some of them. The sample yields approximately 170,000 clones, more than 70% seen once. The source material was peripheral blood. The receptors were gathered from a man aged 50 to 59 who had recovered from COVID-19.

The chain couples TRBV28 to TRBJ1-3; D is undetermined. The length of the CDR3 is 15 residues. V gave up 7 bases and J gave up 0 bases, with 13 bases separating them. Germline V gene sequence: CDR1 MDHEN, CDR2 SYDVKM. CDR3 in amino acids: CASTPGGLSGNTIYF. The DNA for the CDR3 is TGTGCCAGCACCCCAGGCGGACTCTCTGGAAACACCATATATTTT.

This chain uses TRBV9 with TRBJ2-5, with 10 bases identical to TRBD1. Looked up from germline, CDR1 is SGDLS and CDR2 is YYNGEE. With V trimmed by 4 bases and J by 5 bases, 11 bases remained unmatched. CDR3 length: 16 residues. The CDR3 bases are TGTGCCAGCAGCCCTCATCCGGGACAGGGGAGGGAGACCCAGTACTTC. This gives the protein CASSPHPGQGRETQYF.

The rearrangement joins TRBV6-1 to TRBJ2-2; 7 nucleotides agree with TRBD2. Germline lookup yields CDR1 MNHNS and CDR2 SASEGT. The CDR3 extends over 18 amino acids. V was clipped by 2 bases and J by 2 bases; unmatched bases: 11. The CDR3 nucleotides are TGTGCCAGCAGTGAATTCCACCTAGCGGATGTTAACACCGGGGAGCTGTTTTTT. Protein sequence: CASSEFHLADVNTGELFF.

The chain has TRBV6-1 and TRBJ1-3; 7 nucleotides agree with TRBD1. Germline V gene data show CDR1 as MNHNS and CDR2 as SASEGT. This CDR3 region has 16 residues. Germline trimming cut 0 bases from V and 2 bases from J; bases unmatched to any gene: 4. The CDR3, as DNA: TGTGCCAGCAGTGAAGCTGTCGGGACAGCTGGAAACACCATATATTTT. This codes for CASSEAVGTAGNTIYF.

V is TRBV18 and J is TRBJ2-3, with D perhaps matching TRBD1 (6 bases). Looked up from germline, CDR1 is KGHSH and CDR2 is LQKENI. V gave up 5 bases and J gave up 0 bases, with 12 bases separating them. The CDR3 runs to 15 residues. CDR3 in amino acids: CASSSRTESTDTQYF. Here the CDR3 DNA reads TGTGCCAGCTCAAGCCGGACAGAAAGCACAGATACGCAGTATTTT.

The J gene is TRBJ2-1, the V gene TRBV12-5; TRBD2 aligns across 13 bases. Per the germline V gene, CDR1 is LGHNT and CDR2 is FRNRAP. Germline trimming cut 7 bases from V and 6 bases from J; bases unmatched to any gene: 6. The CDR3 totals 15 residues. CDR3 bases: TGTGCTAGTGTCCGGACTAGCGGGGGACCCAATGAGCAGTTCTTC. Encoded protein: CASVRTSGGPNEQFF.

Here the CDR3 reads CASSSTGEGQPQHF. CDR3 nucleotides: TGTGCCAGCAGTTCGACAGGGGAAGGGCAGCCCCAGCATTTT. The chain is built from TRBV7-9 and TRBJ1-5, with 8 bases fitting TRBD1. The V gene end was trimmed by 6 bases and the J gene end by 7 bases; junction bases not matched to a gene: 8. The CDR3 has 14 amino acids. Germline V gives CDR1 SEHNR, CDR2 FQNEAQ (reference sequence).

V gene TRBV5-1 combines with J gene TRBJ2-2; perhaps TRBD1 as D (5 bases). The germline V gene encodes CDR1 SGHRS and CDR2 YFSETQ. CDR3 length equals 15 residues. The V end lost 4 bases, the J end lost 2 bases, and 12 bases lay between the germline ends. The CDR3 reads CASSPGHRNTGELFF. In nucleotides, the CDR3 is TGCGCCAGCAGCCCAGGACACAGAAACACCGGGGAGCTGTTTTTT.

The gene calls are TRBV4-2 and TRBJ1-2, with TRBD1 as a possible D gene (6 bases). The V end was cut by 0 bases, the J end by 8 bases, with 16 bases between. CDR1 LGHNA and CDR2 YNFKEQ come from the germline V gene. CDR3 length: 15 amino acids. The CDR3 spells CASSQEGHGSGGYTF. Here the CDR3 DNA reads TGTGCCAGCAGCCAAGAGGGACACGGATCCGGCGGCTACACCTTC.

The chain links TRBV5-4 to TRBJ1-1, with TRBD1 matching over 10 bases. The CDR3 has 15 residues. V lost 4 bases to trimming and J lost 1 base; unmatched junction nucleotides: 4. Per germline, CDR1 SGHNT and CDR2 YYREEE (reference sequence). This CDR3 reads CASSPRDRGNTEAFF. Here the CDR3 DNA reads TGTGCCAGCAGCCCCCGGGACAGGGGGAACACTGAAGCTTTCTTT.

The chain recombines TRBV7-8 with TRBJ2-7; 9 positions agree with TRBD2. Germline trimming cut 5 bases from V and 3 bases from J; bases unmatched to any gene: 8. CDR3 length: 15 residues. CDR1 and CDR2 (germline): SGHVS, FQNEAQ. The CDR3 DNA reads TGTGCCAGCAGCACCAATAGCGGGAGCGGCTACGAGCAGTACTTC. Amino acid sequence: CASSTNSGSGYEQYF. The full variable domain, its missing parts supplied by reference TRBV7-8 and TRBJ2-7, is GAGVSQSPRYKVAKRGQDVALRCDPISGHVSLFWYQQALGQGPEFLTYFQNEAQLDKSGLPSDRFFAERPEGSVSTLKIQRTQQEDSAVYLCASSTNSGSGYEQYFGPGTRLTVT.

The chain couples TRBV6-2 or TRBV6-3 to TRBJ1-5, with a weak D call TRBD1 (5 bases). There are 17 residues in the CDR3. The germline CDR1 and CDR2 sequences are MNHEY and SVGEGT. V was trimmed by 3 bases and J by 0 bases, leaving 15 bases between them. The CDR3 sequence: CASSYWMSGHSNQPQHF. CDR3 in DNA: TGTGCCAGCAGTTATTGGATGTCAGGGCATAGCAATCAGCCCCAGCATTTT.

CDR3 nucleotides: TGTGCCAGCAGCTCCTATTTTGGGGGGGTTTCGAGCACAGATACGCAGTATTTT. Encoded protein: CASSSYFGGVSSTDTQYF. The rearrangement joins TRBV11-2 to TRBJ2-3, with 7 bases fitting TRBD2. The CDR3 spans 18 residues. Germline assignment: CDR1 SGHAT and CDR2 FQNNGV. After removal of 4 bases from V and 0 bases from J, the junction contained 13 bases not matched to a gene.

This clone was seen once. CDR3 in amino acids: CASSLRPTGSGEKLFF. The CDR3 nucleotides read TGTGCCAGCAGCTTGAGGCCGACAGGGTCGGGAGAAAAACTGTTTTTT. The chain carries TRBV5-6 and TRBJ1-4; 7 bases are shared with TRBD1. Germline trimming cut 1 base from V and 8 bases from J; bases unmatched to any gene: 11. The germline V gene encodes CDR1 SGHDT and CDR2 YYEEEE. This CDR3 contains 16 residues. Full variable domain (remainder filled in from reference TRBV5-6 and TRBJ1-4): DAGVTQSPTHLIKTRGQQVTLRCSPKSGHDTVSWYQQALGQGPQFIFQYYEEEERQRGNFPDRFSGHQFPNYSSELNVNALLLGDSALYLCASSLRPTGSGEKLFFGSGTQLSVL.

The genes are TRBV30 and TRBJ2-2; tentative D call: TRBD2 (6 bases). Germline V gene sequence: CDR1 GTSNPN, CDR2 SVGIG (reference sequence). V dropped 4 bases and J dropped 8 bases, with 11 bases sitting between them. This CDR3 spans 12 amino acids. Here the CDR3 reads CAWTSSVGELFF. The CDR3 DNA sequence: TGTGCCTGGACGTCTAGCGTAGGGGAGCTGTTTTTT.

With regard to this clone: Other DNA sequences in the same sample also yield this CDR3. The genes are TRBV7-2 and TRBJ2-6; 7 nucleotides match TRBD2. The CDR3 length is 15 residues. The V gene end was trimmed by 3 bases and the J gene end by 4 bases; junction bases not matched to a gene: 3. Germline CDR1 is SGHTA and CDR2 is FQGNSA. The chain's CDR3 is CASSLGGAGANVLTF. The DNA for the CDR3 is TGTGCCAGCAGCTTGGGAGGGGCCGGGGCCAACGTCCTGACTTTC.

As for this clone: A read error may account for a junction end that differs from germline. This chain joins TRBV2 and TRBJ2-1, with D possibly matching TRBD2 (5 bases). The V gene's germline CDR1 is SNHLY and CDR2 FYNNEI. CDR3 length equals 16 residues. The CDR3 loop reads CASSEDFERVRNEQFF. In DNA form, the CDR3 reads TGTGCCAGCAGCGAAGATTTCGAGAGGGTGAGGAATGAGCAGTTCTTC.

The chain joins TRBV14 to TRBJ1-6; no clear D. V was cut by 1 base and J by 14 bases, with 15 bases left in between. The CDR3 extends over 14 amino acids. CDR1 is SGHDN, CDR2 FVKESK, per germline. CDR3 coding DNA: TGTGCCAGCAGCCAAGCCCGGCGGGGAAGGGCCCTCCACTTT. Its protein is CASSQARRGRALHF.

The rearrangement links TRBV5-1 to TRBJ2-7; TRBD1 might be the D (6 bases). The germline gives CDR1 SGHRS, CDR2 YFSETQ. V lost 2 bases and J 5 bases, leaving 14 bases between the germline ends. The CDR3 loop spans 14 amino acids. Here the CDR3 DNA reads TGCGCCAGCAGCTTTGACAGGAGTAAAGACGAGCAGTACTTC. Amino acid sequence: CASSFDRSKDEQYF. The entire variable domain, with the rest obtained from reference TRBV5-1 and TRBJ2-7, is as follows: KAGVTQTPRYLIKTRGQQVTLSCSPISGHRSVSWYQQTPGQGLQFLFEYFSETQRNKGNFPGRFSGRQFSNSRSEMNVSTLELGDSALYLCASSFDRSKDEQYFGPGTRLTVT.

The rearrangement uses TRBV30 and TRBJ1-5; no clear D. V dropped 3 bases and J dropped 5 bases, with 14 bases sitting between them. Germline V gives CDR1 GTSNPN, CDR2 SVGIG (reference sequence). The CDR3 extends over 14 amino acids. CDR3 sequence: CAWSLEGFYQPQHF. CDR3 in DNA: TGTGCCTGGAGCCTGGAGGGATTTTATCAGCCCCAGCATTTT.

This chain connects TRBV2 to TRBJ1-5; 9 nucleotides agree with TRBD1. Germline V CDR1 and CDR2: SNHLY, FYNNEI. CDR3 length: 15 amino acids. The trim removed 7 bases at V and 4 bases at J, leaving 8 bases unmatched. CDR3 in amino acids: CASTVLTGGNQPQHF. The CDR3 coding sequence is TGTGCCAGCACTGTTTTGACAGGGGGTAATCAGCCCCAGCATTTT.

About this clone itself: The same CDR3 is also encoded by other DNA sequences in this sample. This chain uses TRBV27 with TRBJ2-3, with D perhaps TRBD2 (6 bases). V was clipped by 5 bases and J by 2 bases, with 11 bases between them. Per germline, CDR1 MNHEY and CDR2 SMNVEV (reference sequence). The CDR3 contains 14 residues. As DNA, the CDR3 is TGTGCCAGCAGTCTGGGACTGAACACAGATACGCAGTATTTT. Its protein product is CASSLGLNTDTQYF.

The J gene is TRBJ2-7, the V gene TRBV4-3, with 11 bases matching TRBD2. There are 14 residues in the CDR3. Trimming removed 4 bases from V and 3 bases from J; junction bases left unmatched: 2. CDR1 LGHNA and CDR2 YSLEER come from the germline V gene. The CDR3 DNA reads as TGCGCCAGCAGCCCCGGGACTAGCGGCTACGAGCAGTACTTC. Its translation is CASSPGTSGYEQYF.

This sequence joins TRBV28 and TRBJ1-2; unclear D gene. The CDR3 runs 13 residues. The V and J ends lost 2 bases and 5 bases respectively, with 9 bases between them. Per the germline V gene, CDR1 is MDHEN and CDR2 is SYDVKM. The CDR3 here is CASSLGGYYGYTF. The CDR3, as DNA: TGTGCCAGCAGTTTAGGAGGGTATTATGGCTACACCTTC.

This clone appeared many times. This chain uses TRBV21-1 with TRBJ1-1. TRBV21-1 is termed a pseudogene. CDR3 size: 16 residues. The CDR3 DNA sequence: TGTGCCAGCAGCAAACTGGGTAAAGGAGTGAACACTGAAGCTTTCTTT. Protein: CASSKLGKGVNTEAFF.

The chain carries TRBV7-9 and TRBJ2-1, with no clear D. In germline, CDR1 is SEHNR, CDR2 FQNEAQ (reference sequence). This CDR3 has 14 residues. Trimming took 1 base from V and 3 from J, leaving 7 bases between them. The CDR3 DNA follows: TGTGCCAGCAGCTTAGACTATAACTACAATGAGCAGTTCTTC. It encodes CASSLDYNYNEQFF.

The rearrangement joins TRBV11-1 to TRBJ1-1; a weak D match, TRBD1 (6 bases). There are 14 residues in the CDR3. Germline V gene lookup returns CDR1 SGHAT and CDR2 FQDESV (reference sequence). V lost 6 bases and J lost 4, with 15 bases in between. The CDR3 loop is CASSTTGIGTEAFF. The CDR3 DNA reads TGTGCCAGCAGTACAACAGGGATAGGCACTGAAGCTTTCTTT.

Turning to this clone: At one end the junction does not follow the germline gene, possibly because of a read error. The genes are TRBV5-1 and TRBJ2-1; TRBD2 agrees at 12 bases. The CDR3 totals 16 residues. The germline V gene encodes CDR1 SGHRS and CDR2 YFSETQ. CDR3 region: CASSSLTSGGTNEQFF. CDR3 nucleotide sequence: TGCGCCAGCAGCTCACTGACTAGCGGGGGAACTAATGAACAGTTCTTC.

The chain is built from TRBV9 and TRBJ1-5, with D maybe TRBD1 (5 bases). The CDR3 length is 15 residues. Germline CDR1 is SGDLS and CDR2 is YYNGEE. V was trimmed by 1 base and J by 8 bases, leaving 16 bases between them. The CDR3 loop is CASSVSGAGIEPQHF. CDR3 coding DNA: TGTGCCAGCAGCGTAAGCGGGGCCGGGATTGAGCCCCAGCATTTT. Complete variable domain (other parts from reference TRBV9 and TRBJ1-5): DSGVTQTPKHLITATGQRVTLRCSPRSGDLSVYWYQQSLDQGLQFLIQYYNGEERAKGNILERFSAQQFPDLHSELNLSSLELGDSALYFCASSVSGAGIEPQHFGDGTRLSIL.

The chain has TRBV7-2 and TRBJ2-7; 7 nucleotides agree with TRBD1. This CDR3 region has 14 residues. Germline-derived CDR1 and CDR2 are SGHTA and FQGNSA. Losses at the gene ends were 5 bases for V and 2 bases for J; bases not matched to a gene: 6. The CDR3 sequence is CASSQRQGPYEQYF. CDR3 DNA sequence: TGTGCCAGCAGCCAGAGACAGGGTCCCTACGAGCAGTACTTC.